This TCR beta chain was sequenced in a study of Ad26.COV2.S vaccination and SARS-CoV-2 variants. Overall study context: The donor participated in the COV1001 trial, in its Ad26.COV2.S arm. Ad26.COV2.S given intramuscularly, once or twice 56 days apart.

The treatment here: roughly 20 received Ad26.COV2.S at low or high dose, single or two shots; roughly five received placebo; per-sample allocation not given. At day 63 after the first vaccine or placebo injection, samples were drawn. There are 13 residues in the CDR3. The germline V gene encodes CDR1 SGHRS and CDR2 YFSETQ. V was pared by 4 bases and J by 9 bases, with 14 bases between. TCRdb's table, derived via immunoSEQ multiplex PCR, lists solely in-frame clones and lacks some. This table has about 350,000 clones, around 90% appearing once. The V call is TRBV5-1, the J call TRBJ1-3; D is ambiguous. The source was peripheral blood, collected in a trial of Ad26.COV2.S vaccine versus placebo. The TCR originated in a person between 18 and 65 years old who received the Ad26.COV2.S COVID-19 vaccine or a placebo. CDR3 sequence (DNA): TGCGCCAGCAGCCAGACACCCGAGGTCACCATATATTTT. It specifies CASSQTPEVTIYF. The full variable domain, in which reference TRBV5-1 and TRBJ1-3 provide the parts outside the CDR3, is KAGVTQTPRYLIKTRGQQVTLSCSPISGHRSVSWYQQTPGQGLQFLFEYFSETQRNKGNFPGRFSGRQFSNSRSEMNVSTLELGDSALYLCASSQTPEVTIYFGEGSWLTVV.